This T cell receptor beta chain was sequenced in a study of T-cell reconstitution after alpha-beta-depleted transplantation in children. Study results and caveats: Several hundred rapidly expanded clones from non-depleted graft cells reportedly supplied alpha-beta T cells about two months post-transplant. From surviving recipient T cells and thymic progenitors came the high day-60 TCRbeta diversity observed in some patients. T cells produced anew were the main source of T-cell counts and diversity one year after transplant.

This clonotype was counted many times. The antigen is unknown. CDR1 and CDR2 (germline): MDHEN, SYDVKM. The CDR3 length is 14 residues. Trimming shortened V by 2 bases and J by 5 bases, and 13 bases separated the two germline ends. For TCRbeta, the library was prepared with unique molecular identifiers. TCRdb recomputed calls from the PCR reads with MiXCR, one row per CDR3 protein. The sample consists of around 190,000 distinct CDR3 sequences, 6.6% of them appearing once. The chain is built from TRBV28 and TRBJ2-7; D is undetermined. The origin of this receptor is a boy aged 2 to 10 with acute lymphoblastic leukemia, due to receive a stem cell transplant. The specimen comprised PBMCs, sampled before TCRalphabeta/CD19-depleted stem cell transplant. The CDR3 loop reads CASSLVGAGDEQYF. In DNA, the CDR3 is TGTGCCAGCAGTTTAGTGGGTGCAGGAGACGAGCAGTACTTC.